This entry is about one T cell receptor (beta chain). Its antigen is not known. Allogeneic regulatory or mature dendritic cells were co-cultured for roughly five days with CFSE-labeled sorted T cells at 1:10. Here immunoSEQ multiplex PCR was the method, and the copy in TCRdb shows in-frame clones only, minus some. There are some 11,000 clones in the sample; about four fifths occur only once, and more than 1% lies in the top ten. Germline values: CDR1 LNHDA, CDR2 SQIVND (reference sequence). The junction had 3 bases not matched to a gene; V was cut back by 3 bases and J by 4 bases. The CDR3 covers 15 residues. The sample comes from a study of regulatory dendritic cells for organ transplantation. Overall study results and limits: Naive CD4+ and CD8+ repertoires were highly diverse; memory CD8+ was most oligoclonal. Among resting subsets, memory CD8+ cells contained the most alloreactive clonotypes. Considerable individual heterogeneity was seen in alloreactive memory CD8+ T cells. Regulatory dendritic cells appeared to expand memory CD8+ clones less than mature ones.

The chain couples TRBV19 to TRBJ2-2, with 9 nucleotides matching TRBD1. The TCR sequence derives from a human donor in good health. Specimen: naive CD8+ T cells from blood cultured with regulatory dendritic cells. Subset reported: CD45RA+ naive T cells. The CDR3 region is CASSIGTGSTGELFF. CDR3 nucleotide sequence: TGTGCCAGTAGTATTGGGACAGGGAGCACCGGGGAGCTGTTTTTT. Full variable domain (missing parts from reference TRBV19 and TRBJ2-2): DGGITQSPKYLFRKEGQNVTLSCEQNLNHDAMYWYRQDPGQGLRLIYYSQIVNDFQKGDIAEGYSVSREKKESFPLTVTSAQKNPTAFYLCASSIGTGSTGELFFGEGSRLTVL.